Sequencing of this TCR beta chain was carried out in a study of cytomegalovirus exposure and HLA in healthy donors. Assay used: immunoSEQ multiplex PCR; TCRdb lists only in-frame clones, some missing. The sample lists about 400,000 clones; 70% to 90% were seen once. The CDR3 has 9 amino acids. Germline V gene lookup returns CDR1 MNHNY and CDR2 SVGAGI (reference sequence). V lost 6 bases and J lost 13, with 10 bases in between. Specimen: PBMCs. The chain has TRBV6-6 and TRBJ2-7; the D is unclear. This clonotype was obtained from a woman between 18 and 29 years old in good health and CMV-seronegative. This CDR3 is CASRGSPYV. For the CDR3, the DNA is TGTGCCAGCAGGGGCAGTCCATACGTC.